This T cell receptor beta chain was retrieved from a study of control samples from healthy donors and cancer patients. The repertoire was sequenced with immunoSEQ multiplex PCR; TCRdb's copy has only in-frame clones and lacks some. The sample records approximately 230,000 clones, 82% being singletons. V dropped 6 bases and J dropped 1 base, with 10 bases sitting between them. CDR3 length: 13 residues. CDR1 and CDR2 from the germline V gene are MNHEY and SMNVEV (reference sequence). On this clone itself: This sample also contains other DNA sequences that code for the same CDR3.

Sequencing was done on a sample of PBMCs. The sequence was obtained from an older woman with lung cancer. The V and J genes are TRBV27 and TRBJ2-7; D is perhaps TRBD2 (6 bases). The CDR3 nucleotides read TGTGCCAGCAGCCTTCGGGGGTCCTACGAGCAGTACTTC. This codes for CASSLRGSYEQYF.